This T cell receptor beta chain was observed in a study of vaccination effects on CD4 cells after COVID-19. Generated by immunoSEQ multiplex PCR, the TCRdb table keeps only in-frame clones and is missing some. The table includes some 22,000 clones, roughly four fifths detected once. ViraFEST expansion of antigen-specific CD4+ T cells with viral peptide pools preceded sequencing. Following culture for about ten days, CD4+ T cells were isolated. Each participant was administered two doses of either the BNT162b2 or the mRNA-1273 vaccine. Germline V gives CDR1 MNHEY, CDR2 SVGEGT. This CDR3 has 15 residues. V gave up 5 bases and J gave up 8 bases, with 19 bases separating them. About this clone: Its antigen is unidentified.

Study outcomes and limitations: Within healthy vaccinees, only 1 of 255 vaccine-induced clones displayed cross-reactivity with common cold coronaviruses.

The V gene is TRBV6-2 or TRBV6-3, the J gene TRBJ2-1; maybe TRBD1 (6 bases). The receptor comes from a human donor who received a COVID-19 vaccine. The sample was CD4+ T cells from PBMCs cultured with HCoV-229E spike peptides, taken after COVID-19 vaccination. As DNA, the CDR3 is TGTGCCAGCAGTCACCCTTCACAGGGTTTCTATGAGCAGTTCTTC. It translates to CASSHPSQGFYEQFF.